A single sample gave rise to the 19 T cell receptor beta chains below, sequenced in a study of T cell changes during pregnancy in multiple sclerosis (dated by TCRdb to the late 2010s). Libraries were built with the immunoSEQ multiplex PCR assay. TCRdb took over this immuneACCESS table, retaining in-frame rearrangements with V and J assigned. Such tables are incomplete; in checked studies, under half of the missing clones stem from an unresolved V gene, and the remainder is unexplained. In all, the sample holds about 100,000 clones, and 85% to 95% of those were seen once. The ten largest clonotypes hold 2.6% of the sample. This specimen consisted of peripheral blood, obtained in the first trimester of pregnancy. These receptors all stem from a female donor with multiple sclerosis, enrolled in a pregnancy study.

DNA for the CDR3: TGCAGCGCCCCCCCGGGACAGGGTTTTAGTGAGCAGTTCTTC. Translating it yields CSAPPGQGFSEQFF. The chain couples TRBV29-1 to TRBJ2-1; 9 positions agree with TRBD1. Losses at the gene ends were 7 bases for V and 9 bases for J; bases not matched to a gene: 13. Germline loops: CDR1 SQVTM, CDR2 ANQGSEA. The CDR3 sequence is 14 residues long.

The rearrangement uses TRBV28 and TRBJ2-3; tentatively, D is TRBD2 (5 bases). Trimming cost V 5 bases and J 4 bases, with 10 bases left between them. CDR3 length: 13 residues. Germline CDR1 is MDHEN and CDR2 is SYDVKM. CDR3 nucleotides: TGTGCCAGCAGTCCGAGGAGGTCAGATACGCAGTATTTT. Protein sequence: CASSPRRSDTQYF.

The J gene is TRBJ1-2, the V gene TRBV18, with 7 bases matching TRBD1. Germline trimming cut 6 bases from V and 0 bases from J; bases unmatched to any gene: 10. Germline V CDR1 and CDR2: KGHSH, LQKENI. This CDR3 has 16 amino acids. The chain's CDR3 is CASSSSRGTANYGYTF. The CDR3 DNA follows: TGTGCCAGCTCCTCAAGTCGGGGGACAGCTAACTATGGCTACACCTTC. Based on the CDR3 plus reference TRBV18 and TRBJ1-2, the full variable domain is NAGVMQNPRHLVRRRGQEARLRCSPMKGHSHVYWYRQLPEEGLKFMVYLQKENIIDESGMPKERFSAEFPKEGPSILRIQQVVRGDSAAYFCASSSSRGTANYGYTFGSGTRLTVV.

The chain is built from TRBV7-6 and TRBJ1-5; the match to TRBD1 covers 7 bases. This CDR3 is 15 amino acids long. Per germline, CDR1 SGHVS and CDR2 FNYEAQ. With 2 bases clipped from V and 2 bases from J, the junction kept 3 bases outside the gene matches. CDR3 in amino acids: CASSLRGGGNQPQHF. DNA for the CDR3: TGTGCCAGCAGCTTACGAGGGGGCGGCAATCAGCCCCAGCATTTT.

V gene TRBV5-1 combines with J gene TRBJ2-5; 7 positions agree with TRBD2. Unmatched junction bases numbered 12, after V lost 6 bases and J lost 4 bases. This CDR3 comprises 15 residues. Germline V lookup: CDR1 SGHRS, CDR2 YFSETQ. The CDR3 DNA reads TGCGCCAGCACCGTGGGTAGCGGGTCGATAGAGACCCAGTACTTC. Protein sequence: CASTVGSGSIETQYF.

The chain employs TRBV27 and TRBJ2-1, with 8 nucleotides matching TRBD2. V dropped 3 bases and J dropped 1; count of bases not matched to a gene: 8. CDR1 is MNHEY and CDR2 is SMNVEV in the germline V gene (reference sequence). The CDR3 loop spans 17 amino acids. CDR3 loop: CASSFFKRESSYNEQFF. As DNA, the CDR3 is TGTGCCAGCAGTTTCTTCAAGCGGGAGAGTTCCTACAATGAGCAGTTCTTC.

The chain has TRBV21-1 and TRBJ2-3; no DNA check was done on the table's D call, TRBD2. TRBV21-1 is shown as a pseudogene. This CDR3 contains 18 residues. The CDR3 DNA sequence: TGTGCCAGCAGCAAGAGAGTTCTAGCGGGAGACCCGGGGGATACGCAGTATTTT. It codes for CASSKRVLAGDPGDTQYF.

The CDR3 DNA sequence: TGCGCCAGCAGCGGTCTAGCGGAAGAGACCCAGTACTTC. Its protein is CASSGLAEETQYF. V is TRBV5-1 and J is TRBJ2-5; 7 nucleotides align to TRBD2. J gave up 3 bases and V 4 bases, and 3 bases lay outside the gene matches. This CDR3 is 13 amino acids long. Germline V gives CDR1 SGHRS, CDR2 YFSETQ.

There are a few counts of this clone. The V call is TRBV7-2, the J call TRBJ2-5, with D possibly matching TRBD2 (6 bases). This CDR3 has 15 residues. V was pared by 1 base and J by 7 bases, with 16 bases between. Germline V gene sequence: CDR1 SGHTA, CDR2 FQGNSA. The CDR3 protein is CASSLVSGLTGTQYF. CDR3 coding DNA: TGTGCCAGCAGCTTAGTGTCGGGACTGACGGGGACCCAGTACTTC.

The rearrangement uses TRBV7-9 and TRBJ1-2; D gene ambiguous. V was cut by 5 bases and J by 3 bases, with 16 bases left in between. The germline gives CDR1 SEHNR, CDR2 FQNEAQ (reference sequence). CDR3 length: 15 amino acids. Written as DNA, the CDR3 is TGTGCCAGCAGCGGCTTTCGGTGGGGAGACTATGGCTACACCTTC. It translates to CASSGFRWGDYGYTF.

The genes are TRBV29-1 and TRBJ2-3, with TRBD2 matching 15 bases. Germline CDR1 and CDR2: SQVTM and ANQGSEA. The J segment lost 2 bases and the V segment lost 6 bases, leaving 6 bases of the junction unmatched. This CDR3 is 16 amino acids long. CDR3 bases: TGCAGCGTGGCTGGGACTAGCGGGAGGACCACAGATACGCAGTATTTT. Translated, it gives CSVAGTSGRTTDTQYF.

The gene calls are TRBV28 and TRBJ1-2; a possible D gene is TRBD1 (6 bases). V was pared by 5 bases and J by 2 bases, with 12 bases between. The germline V gene encodes CDR1 MDHEN and CDR2 SYDVKM. This CDR3 is built from 14 residues. This CDR3 reads CASSPQGQNYGYTF. The CDR3 bases are TGTGCCAGCAGTCCCCAAGGACAGAACTATGGCTACACCTTC.

This chain connects TRBV19 to TRBJ2-5; TRBD1 agrees at 9 bases. The J segment lost 7 bases and the V segment lost 5 bases, leaving 11 bases of the junction unmatched. This CDR3 has 15 residues. In germline, CDR1 is LNHDA, CDR2 SQIVND (reference sequence). The CDR3 sequence: CASSARTGADRTQYF. CDR3 nucleotides: TGTGCCAGTAGTGCTCGGACAGGGGCCGACAGGACCCAGTACTTC.

The CDR3 DNA sequence: TGTGCCAGCAGCCAAGATGGACTAGTTGGAGGGACCCAGTACTTC. It yields the protein CASSQDGLVGGTQYF. V is TRBV4-2 and J is TRBJ2-5; 7 bases are shared with TRBD2. V was clipped by 0 bases and J by 7 bases; unmatched bases: 8. Looked up from germline, CDR1 is LGHNA and CDR2 is YNFKEQ. The CDR3 runs to 15 residues.

V and J are TRBV28 and TRBJ1-1; D call uncertain. The length of the CDR3 is 12 residues. Trimming took 6 bases from V and 4 from J, leaving 9 bases between them. Germline CDR1 MDHEN, CDR2 SYDVKM. CDR3 bases: TGTGCCAGCAGCTTGGAGAGCACTGAAGCTTTCTTT. This translates into CASSLESTEAFF.

The chain is built from TRBV11-2 and TRBJ2-7; weak D call: TRBD1 (5 bases). This CDR3 contains 13 residues. The germline V and J ends were trimmed by 1 base and 2 bases, with 6 bases remaining between them. CDR1 SGHAT and CDR2 FQNNGV come from the germline V gene. The CDR3 DNA follows: TGTGCCAGCAGCTTAGTGACAGCCTACGAGCAGTACTTC. It translates to CASSLVTAYEQYF. Variable domain in full (rest from reference TRBV11-2 and TRBJ2-7): EAGVAQSPRYKIIEKRQSVAFWCNPISGHATLYWYQQILGQGPKLLIQFQNNGVVDDSQLPKDRFSAERLKGVDSTLKIQPAKLEDSAVYLCASSLVTAYEQYFGPGTRLTVT.

This clone appeared a single time. V is TRBV7-9 and J is TRBJ2-1; 10 bases fit TRBD1. The CDR3 has 14 residues. CDR1 and CDR2 from the germline V gene are SEHNR and FQNEAQ (reference sequence). Losses at the gene ends were 5 bases for V and 8 bases for J; bases not matched to a gene: 6. The CDR3 nucleotides are TGTGCCAGCAGCCGCGGACAGGGGGAGGATGAGCAGTTCTTC. Its protein product is CASSRGQGEDEQFF.

The chain combines TRBV5-1 with TRBJ2-5, with TRBD1 matching 10 bases. The CDR3 consists of 17 residues. The junction had 13 bases not matched to a gene; V was cut back by 4 bases and J by 4 bases. Germline lookup yields CDR1 SGHRS and CDR2 YFSETQ. The CDR3 coding sequence is TGCGCCAGCAGCCAATATAGACAGGGGGCGCAGGGAGAGACCCAGTACTTC. Its translation is CASSQYRQGAQGETQYF.

J is TRBJ1-2 and V is TRBV30; 10 nucleotides match TRBD1. The CDR3 runs to 12 residues. Per the germline V gene, CDR1 is GTSNPN and CDR2 is SVGIG (reference sequence). Germline trimming cut 5 bases from V and 7 bases from J; bases unmatched to any gene: 4. CDR3 nucleotide sequence: TGTGCCTGGGAGGACAGGGGGGGTGGCTACACCTTC. It translates to CAWEDRGGGYTF. The full variable domain, in which reference TRBV30 and TRBJ1-2 provide the parts outside the CDR3, is SQTIHQWPATLVQPVGSPLSLECTVEGTSNPNLYWYRQAAGRGLQLLFYSVGIGQISSEVPQNLSASRPQDRQFILSSKKLLLSDSGFYLCAWEDRGGGYTFGSGTRLTVV.